Each of the 5 T cell receptor beta chains below was sequenced from the same sample in a study (dated by TCRdb to 2015 to 2017). The library came from 5' RACE. For sequencing, an Illumina MiSeq was employed. TCRdb handled the public reads itself, with Q25 trimming in fastp and clone calling in MiXCR, and kept productive beta chains. Under each unique CDR3 protein, matching rows form one entry showing the most common genes and DNA. Recorded for this sample are 10,000 to 15,000 distinct CDR3 sequences; more than 20% of them occurred a single time. The ten largest clones add up to under 3.5% of the sample. Sample: naive CD4+ T cells sorted from blood. Explained via the paper, the cell subset or site label denotes: naive CD4+ T cells, CD4+CD45RA+CD25-. These receptors came from a female donor with breast cancer.

Relative to its sample, this clonotype is medium-sized. The rearrangement uses TRBV9 and TRBJ1-2, with no clear D. Germline CDR1 is SGDLS and CDR2 is YYNGEE. The CDR3 loop spans 13 amino acids. V lost 0 bases and J 2 bases, leaving 5 bases between the germline ends. In DNA, the CDR3 is TGTGCCAGCAGCGTAGCCCAGAACTATGGCTACACCTTC. Protein: CASSVAQNYGYTF. Full variable domain (outside the CDR3, taken from reference TRBV9 and TRBJ1-2): DSGVTQTPKHLITATGQRVTLRCSPRSGDLSVYWYQQSLDQGLQFLIQYYNGEERAKGNILERFSAQQFPDLHSELNLSSLELGDSALYFCASSVAQNYGYTFGSGTRLTVV.

Sample share makes this clonotype medium-sized. The chain joins TRBV24-1 to TRBJ2-3; D perhaps matches TRBD2 (6 bases). The V and J ends lost 4 bases and 0 bases respectively, with 16 bases between them. CDR1 and CDR2 (germline): KGHDR, SFDVKD. CDR3 length: 17 residues. CDR3 loop: CATSEFLRGTSTDTQYF. CDR3 in DNA: TGTGCCACCAGTGAGTTCCTTCGGGGGACTAGCACAGATACGCAGTATTTT.

This clonotype was detected a few times. The gene calls are TRBV20-1 and TRBJ2-7; D is unclear. The V gene lost 2 bases and the J gene lost 0 bases, with 8 bases spanning the gap. CDR1 and CDR2 from the germline V gene are DFQATT and SNEGSKA (reference sequence). The CDR3 sequence is 13 residues long. As DNA, the CDR3 is TGCAGTGCTAGACAGACTTTCTCCTACGAGCAGTACTTC. Translation: CSARQTFSYEQYF.

This clonotype was seen repeatedly, ten times or more. V is TRBV7-8 and J is TRBJ2-3, with 10 bases aligning to TRBD2. Germline V gives CDR1 SGHVS, CDR2 FQNEAQ. J gave up 6 bases and V 3 bases, and 6 bases lay outside the gene matches. This CDR3 contains 15 residues. CDR3 nucleotide sequence: TGTGCCAGCAGCTTCAGGACTAGCGGATCCGATACGCAGTATTTT. Amino acids: CASSFRTSGSDTQYF.

This clonotype was found many times. V and J are TRBV18 and TRBJ2-3, with 10 bases that match TRBD2. CDR1 and CDR2 from the germline V gene are KGHSH and LQKENI. The CDR3 consists of 16 residues. V trimming: 4 bases; J trimming: 1 base; junction bases outside the gene matches: 5. CDR3 nucleotide sequence: TGTGCCAGCTCACTCTACGGGACTAGCGGCACAGATACGCAGTATTTT. Amino acids: CASSLYGTSGTDTQYF.